What follows are 5 T cell receptor beta chains derived from one specimen sequenced in a study of long-term antiretroviral therapy in people with HIV. Researchers ran immunoSEQ v3.0 at survey level. Method: immunoSEQ multiplex PCR; TCRdb's copy keeps in-frame clones and lacks some. The table lists more than 6,000 clones, around four fifths of them singletons. The sample consisted of unsorted PBMCs, taken 0.5 years before starting antiretroviral therapy. The receptors originated from a man aged 40-55 years with HIV.

The chain recombines TRBV9 with TRBJ2-6; D call uncertain. The germline gives CDR1 SGDLS, CDR2 YYNGEE. Between the trimmed V and J ends, which lost 5 bases and 4 bases, there was a span of 16 bases. There are 16 residues in the CDR3. This CDR3 is CASSLERNSGANVLTF. The CDR3, as DNA: TGTGCCAGCAGTCTAGAAAGGAATTCCGGGGCCAACGTCCTGACTTTC.

This chain links TRBV30 with TRBJ2-1; maybe TRBD2 (5 bases). This CDR3 has 13 amino acids. Trimming removed 5 bases from V and 7 bases from J, with 15 bases in between. Germline CDR1 reads GTSNPN; CDR2 reads SVGIG (reference sequence). CDR3 DNA: TGTGCCTGGGACGCGGGTTCGGGGAATGAGCAGTTCTTC. Encoded protein: CAWDAGSGNEQFF.

V gene TRBV30 combines with J gene TRBJ1-2, with D hard to call. The ends were cut back, 1 base at V and 2 bases at J, with 11 bases in the middle. Per germline, CDR1 GTSNPN and CDR2 SVGIG (reference sequence). The CDR3 has 14 amino acids. The CDR3 DNA sequence: TGTGCCTGGAGTGGACCGGGCAAGAACTATGGCTACACCTTC. This codes for CAWSGPGKNYGYTF. The whole variable domain, filled in from reference TRBV30 and TRBJ1-2, reads SQTIHQWPATLVQPVGSPLSLECTVEGTSNPNLYWYRQAAGRGLQLLFYSVGIGQISSEVPQNLSASRPQDRQFILSSKKLLLSDSGFYLCAWSGPGKNYGYTFGSGTRLTVV.

The chain has TRBV28 and TRBJ2-7; D might be TRBD2 (6 bases). Looked up from germline, CDR1 is MDHEN and CDR2 is SYDVKM. The germline V and J ends were trimmed by 2 bases and 0 bases, with 8 bases remaining between them. CDR3 length equals 14 residues. CDR3 bases: TGTGCCAGCAGTTTACGGGGACTCTCCTACGAGCAGTACTTC. Encoded protein: CASSLRGLSYEQYF.

The chain joins TRBV5-6 to TRBJ1-3, with unresolved D. CDR1 and CDR2 (germline): SGHDT, YYEEEE. Trimming took off 0 bases at V and 3 bases at J, with 7 bases between the two ends. This CDR3 is 14 amino acids long. The CDR3 DNA is TGTGCCAGCAGCTTGGAGGGCTTTGGAAACACCATATATTTT. This gives the protein CASSLEGFGNTIYF.